What follows are 26 T cell receptor beta chains derived from one specimen sequenced in a study of T cell repertoires in cytomegalovirus infection. TCRdb recomputed calls from the reads with MiXCR, one row per CDR3 protein. The data hold fewer than 950,000 distinct CDR3 sequences, with less than 35% observed a single time. Antigen specificity for these receptors is unknown. The source material was cultured CD8+ T cells from PBMCs, sampled from culture after CMV antigen stimulation. The receptor source for this set is a human donor in good health (CMV status not recorded). Some clones in this sample may be carry-over from other donors' samples.

The chain uses TRBV6-6 and TRBJ2-1; weak D call: TRBD2 (7 bases). V lost 6 bases and J lost 4, with 19 bases in between. Per the germline V gene, CDR1 is MNHNY and CDR2 is SVGAGI (reference sequence). The CDR3 sequence is 16 residues long. The CDR3 coding sequence is TGTGCCAGCAGGGGGGTGGGGGGGGGGCCGTACAATGAGCAGTTCTTC. Encoded protein: CASRGVGGGPYNEQFF.

This clonotype was counted a few times. This chain uses TRBV7-9 with TRBJ2-3; unclear D gene. CDR3 length equals 16 residues. V was shortened by 4 bases and J by 4 bases, with 18 bases between the two germline ends. Germline CDR1 and CDR2: SEHNR and FQNEAQ (reference sequence). DNA for the CDR3: TGTGCCAGCAGCTCCCTCCGGTTCGAGTCCCCAGATACGCAGTATTTT. It specifies CASSSLRFESPDTQYF.

This clonotype was seen a single time. A much more abundant neighbour one base away suggests this may be a read error. The chain joins TRBV12-3 or TRBV12-4 to TRBJ2-7; D gene unclear. With 8 bases removed from V and 3 bases from J, the gap between germline ends came to 14 bases. The CDR3 is 13 residues long. Written as DNA, the CDR3 is TGTGCCAGCCTGGAAAGGGTTTGCTACGAGCAGTACTTC. This codes for CASLERVCYEQYF.

Only a few counts were recorded for this clonotype. The gene calls are TRBV28 and TRBJ2-4; D remains ambiguous. Between the trimmed V and J ends, which lost 7 bases and 0 bases, there was a span of 13 bases. The CDR3 is 15 residues long. Germline V lookup: CDR1 MDHEN, CDR2 SYDVKM. CDR3: CASMGYILAKNIQYF. Here the CDR3 DNA reads TGTGCCAGCATGGGGTACATACTAGCCAAAAACATTCAGTACTTC.

Only a few counts were recorded for this clonotype. The V and J genes are TRBV7-9 and TRBJ2-7, with 7 bases fitting TRBD1. The CDR3 is made up of 16 amino acids. V gave up 4 bases and J gave up 0 bases; unmatched junction bases: 9. Germline V gives CDR1 SEHNR, CDR2 FQNEAQ (reference sequence). CDR3 sequence: CASSSGRDSSSYEQYV. CDR3 nucleotide sequence: TGTGCCAGCAGCTCGGGCCGGGACAGTTCCTCCTACGAGCAGTACGTC.

This clonotype was recorded a few times. The chain links TRBV19 to TRBJ1-1; possibly TRBD1 for D (5 bases). Germline loops: CDR1 LNHDA, CDR2 SQIVND (reference sequence). The CDR3 is made up of 15 amino acids. The V gene lost 0 bases and the J gene lost 6 bases, with 14 bases spanning the gap. The CDR3 sequence is CASSIDRGRRAEAFF. The CDR3, as DNA: TGTGCCAGTAGTATAGACCGGGGGAGGCGAGCTGAAGCTTTCTTT.

CDR3 sequence: CSALDRGVGEAFF. DNA for the CDR3: TGCAGTGCTCTTGACCGAGGGGTTGGTGAAGCTTTCTTT. The chain combines TRBV20-1 with TRBJ1-1, with D maybe TRBD1 (5 bases). The CDR3 length is 13 residues. The ends were cut back, 5 bases at V and 7 bases at J, with 17 bases in the middle. Per germline, CDR1 DFQATT and CDR2 SNEGSKA (reference sequence).

CDR3 in amino acids: CASSRRPGGRNIQYF. The CDR3 DNA sequence: TGTGCCAGCAGCCGCCGACCTGGCGGGAGAAACATTCAGTACTTC. V and J are TRBV12-3 or TRBV12-4 and TRBJ2-4; 7 nucleotides align to TRBD2. V gave up 6 bases and J gave up 6 bases; unmatched junction bases: 11. CDR3 length equals 15 residues.

In this sample, this clonotype turned up many times. This chain joins TRBV7-9 and TRBJ1-5; maybe TRBD1 (5 bases). This CDR3 region has 15 residues. Per germline, CDR1 SEHNR and CDR2 FQNEAQ (reference sequence). V lost 2 bases and J 1 base, leaving 9 bases between the germline ends. CDR3 in DNA: TGTGCCAGCAGCTTACAGGGAGGGAGCAATCAGCCCCAGCATTTT. This gives the protein CASSLQGGSNQPQHF.

This sequence joins TRBV9 and TRBJ1-5; no clear D gene. The CDR3 loop spans 14 amino acids. Germline CDR1 SGDLS, CDR2 YYNGEE. Trimming shortened V by 0 bases and J by 7 bases, and 11 bases separated the two germline ends. CDR3 sequence (DNA): TGTGCCAGCAGCGTAGGTTCTTCGAGCCAGCCCCAGCATTTT. It specifies CASSVGSSSQPQHF.

The count of this clonotype is one. The rearrangement links TRBV6-5 to TRBJ2-4, with D perhaps TRBD1 (6 bases). Germline assignment: CDR1 MNHEY and CDR2 SVGAGI. This CDR3 is 17 amino acids long. The germline V and J ends were trimmed by 5 bases and 2 bases, with 19 bases remaining between them. DNA for the CDR3: TGTGCCAGCAGTGCATCCGGGACATTCGGGACCAAAAACATTCAGTACTTC. It yields the protein CASSASGTFGTKNIQYF.

Details on this clonotype: The germline gene is not matched at one end of the junction; a read error may be the cause. The chain employs TRBV7-9 and TRBJ2-1; 10 nucleotides align to TRBD2. Germline-derived CDR1 and CDR2 are SEHNR and FQNEAQ (reference sequence). The CDR3 is made up of 16 amino acids. The CDR3: CAGSDTSGTAYNEQFF. CDR3 nucleotides: TGTGCCGGCAGCGATACTAGCGGGACCGCCTACAATGAGCAGTTCTTC.

This clonotype was found a few times. V usage is TRBV4-1 and J usage is TRBJ2-1, with 10 bases that match TRBD2. CDR1 MGHRA and CDR2 YSYEKL come from the germline V gene. The CDR3 is 16 amino acids. J was trimmed by 2 bases and V by 4 bases; bases with no gene match: 5. DNA for the CDR3: TGCGCCAGCAGCCCCTTGACTAGCGGGCCCTACAATGAGCAGTTCTTC. It codes for CASSPLTSGPYNEQFF.

This CDR3 is CASRLSGQGANYGYTF. The CDR3 DNA follows: TGCGCCAGCAGGTTGTCCGGACAGGGGGCTAACTATGGCTACACCTTC. The chain joins TRBV5-1 to TRBJ1-2; 10 nucleotides match TRBD1. The CDR3 covers 16 residues. Germline V CDR1 and CDR2: SGHRS, YFSETQ. The junction had 7 bases not matched to a gene; V was cut back by 5 bases and J by 0 bases.

The CDR3 is CATSTLQETQYF. The CDR3 DNA is TGCGCCACTTCAACCTTACAAGAGACCCAGTACTTC. This chain links TRBV10-2 with TRBJ2-5, with D unclear. The CDR3 sequence is 12 residues long. Germline values: CDR1 WSHSY, CDR2 SAAADI. Trimming left V 10 bases short and J 2 bases short, with 11 bases between.

The chain joins TRBV6-5 to TRBJ2-2; D remains unclear. Between the trimmed V and J ends, which lost 6 bases and 3 bases, there was a span of 14 bases. The germline gives CDR1 MNHEY, CDR2 SVGAGI. This CDR3 region has 15 residues. CDR3 region: CASSHAHKYTGELFF. The CDR3 nucleotides read TGTGCCAGCAGCCATGCACACAAATACACCGGGGAGCTGTTTTTT.

This chain connects TRBV24-1 to TRBJ2-3, with 8 bases that match TRBD2. Germline V gene sequence: CDR1 KGHDR, CDR2 SFDVKD. The trim removed 4 bases at V and 6 bases at J, leaving 8 bases unmatched. This CDR3 is 15 amino acids long. This CDR3 reads CATSDPGGAWDTQYF. For the CDR3, the DNA is TGTGCCACCAGTGACCCGGGGGGGGCCTGGGATACGCAGTATTTT.

This clonotype was found once. Given a much more abundant clone one base away, this may be a read error. The chain combines TRBV6-1 with TRBJ2-3; a possible D gene is TRBD2 (7 bases). The germline V gene encodes CDR1 MNHNS and CDR2 SASEGT. Trimming removed 4 bases from V and 4 bases from J, with 15 bases in between. CDR3 length: 15 amino acids. CDR3 nucleotides: TGTGCCAGCAGTGTAGATCGCGGGGGCGCAGATACGCAGTATTTT. Its translation is CASSVDRGGADTQYF.

The chain is built from TRBV12-5 and TRBJ2-1; 7 nucleotides match TRBD1. CDR3 size: 12 residues. The V segment lost 5 bases and the J segment 8 bases; nucleotides outside the gene matches: 3. Looked up from germline, CDR1 is LGHNT and CDR2 is FRNRAP. The CDR3 region has the DNA TGTGCTAGTGGTACAGGGGTGGATGAGCAGTTCTTC. Translating gives CASGTGVDEQFF.

This clonotype turned up a few times. The chain employs TRBV12-3 or TRBV12-4 and TRBJ2-1; no reliable D call. The CDR3 covers 11 residues. Between the trimmed V and J ends, which lost 7 bases and 8 bases, there was a span of 9 bases. The chain's CDR3 is CASISHHEQFF. CDR3 DNA sequence: TGTGCCAGCATCTCCCACCATGAGCAGTTCTTC.

This clonotype was detected many times. J is TRBJ2-1 and V is TRBV4-1; D could derive from TRBD1 or TRBD2 (8 bases each). The CDR3 contains 15 residues. Deletions cut 2 bases from V and 6 bases from J, with 14 bases between. Germline lookup yields CDR1 MGHRA and CDR2 YSYEKL. The DNA for the CDR3 is TGCGCCAGCAGCCAACGGACAGGGACTAGCAATGAGCAGTTCTTC. Residues: CASSQRTGTSNEQFF.

The V gene is TRBV9, the J gene TRBJ2-7, with D tentatively TRBD1 (6 bases). The CDR3 covers 14 residues. Per the germline V gene, CDR1 is SGDLS and CDR2 is YYNGEE. Trimming cost V 2 bases and J 5 bases, with 14 bases left between them. The CDR3 loop reads CASSVTGQKHEQYF. CDR3 nucleotides: TGTGCCAGCAGCGTTACGGGACAAAAGCACGAGCAGTACTTC.

This clonotype was seen only a few times. This chain uses TRBV7-8 with TRBJ1-2, with 7 bases lining up with TRBD1. Germline V CDR1 and CDR2: SGHVS, FQNEAQ. The CDR3 totals 15 residues. Trimming at V came to 2 bases and at J to 4 bases, leaving 7 bases not matched to a gene. The CDR3 spells CASSLKGDRPYGYTF. CDR3 in DNA: TGTGCCAGCAGCTTAAAAGGGGACAGACCCTATGGCTACACCTTC.

This clonotype occurred a few times. The rearrangement uses TRBV7-8 and TRBJ1-5, with a possible D match to TRBD1 (6 bases). Per the germline V gene, CDR1 is SGHVS and CDR2 is FQNEAQ. Trimming removed 4 bases from V and 0 bases from J, with 19 bases in between. This CDR3 comprises 18 residues. The CDR3 loop is CASSSRVGHRNSNQPQHF. The DNA for the CDR3 is TGTGCCAGCAGCTCTAGGGTGGGACACAGAAATAGCAATCAGCCCCAGCATTTT.

The chain links TRBV7-8 to TRBJ1-1; D unresolved. Germline CDR1 and CDR2: SGHVS and FQNEAQ. V gave up 4 bases and J gave up 9 bases, with 12 bases separating them. The CDR3 length is 12 residues. The CDR3 bases are TGTGCCAGCAGCTCGCGGGTGGGCCAAGCTTTCTTT. Translated, it gives CASSSRVGQAFF.

This clonotype showed up just a few times. The chain has TRBV7-9 and TRBJ2-3; 9 bases line up with TRBD2. The CDR3 length is 16 residues. The germline V gene has CDR1 SEHNR and CDR2 FQNEAQ (reference sequence). Germline trimming cut 5 bases from V and 2 bases from J; bases unmatched to any gene: 8. The CDR3 protein is CASSPSGGTFTDTQYF. CDR3 coding DNA: TGTGCCAGCAGCCCAAGCGGGGGGACCTTCACAGATACGCAGTATTTT.